The 14 T cell receptor beta chains below all came from one sample that was sequenced in a study of T cell responses to AZD1222 COVID-19 vaccine. Profiling relied on immunoSEQ multiplex PCR, and the TCRdb table lists in-frame clones only, not all of them. This table holds approximately 60,000 clones, 84% found once. The sequencing here drew on peripheral blood, taken on day 0 of AZD1222 vaccination. Receptors originate from an adult in good health.

V is TRBV5-6 and J is TRBJ1-6; D is perhaps TRBD1 (6 bases). V lost 3 bases and J 4 bases, leaving 8 bases between the germline ends. This CDR3 is built from 14 residues. CDR1 and CDR2 from the germline V gene are SGHDT and YYEEEE. CDR3 DNA sequence: TGTGCCAGCAGCTGGGACAATTATAATTCACCCCTCCACTTT. The encoded protein is CASSWDNYNSPLHF.

The V call is TRBV5-1, the J call TRBJ2-5; TRBD2 matches at 9 bases. The CDR3 has 13 residues. V lost 4 bases, J lost 4 bases, and 2 bases stayed unmatched. Germline V lookup: CDR1 SGHRS, CDR2 YFSETQ. In DNA form, the CDR3 reads TGCGCCAGCAGCACGGGACTAGCAGAGACCCAGTACTTC. This gives the protein CASSTGLAETQYF. Variable domain in full (rest from reference TRBV5-1 and TRBJ2-5): KAGVTQTPRYLIKTRGQQVTLSCSPISGHRSVSWYQQTPGQGLQFLFEYFSETQRNKGNFPGRFSGRQFSNSRSEMNVSTLELGDSALYLCASSTGLAETQYFGPGTRLLVL.

The chain combines TRBV3-1 (or the pseudogene TRBV3-2) with TRBJ2-5, with 11 bases fitting TRBD2. CDR1 and CDR2 (germline): LGHDT, YNNKEL (reference sequence). The CDR3 totals 19 residues. V dropped 2 bases and J dropped 5; count of bases not matched to a gene: 16. This CDR3 reads CASSQPYGLAGGLGETQYF. The CDR3 nucleotides are TGTGCCAGCAGCCAACCTTATGGATTAGCGGGGGGGCTAGGGGAGACCCAGTACTTC.

The V call is TRBV10-2, the J call TRBJ2-7, with D possibly being TRBD1 (6 bases). The germline V and J ends were trimmed by 4 bases and 0 bases, with 10 bases remaining between them. The CDR3 sequence is 14 residues long. Germline V gene lookup returns CDR1 WSHSY and CDR2 SAAADI. The CDR3 loop is CASSGRGDSYEQYF. The CDR3 DNA follows: TGCGCCAGCAGTGGCAGGGGCGACTCCTACGAGCAGTACTTC.

Only one count was recorded for this clone. This chain joins TRBV7-8 and TRBJ1-2; no definite D call. The ends were cut back, 1 base at V and 6 bases at J, with 24 bases in the middle. From germline, CDR1 is SGHVS and CDR2 FQNEAQ. This CDR3 contains 18 residues. The CDR3 protein is CASSLGYFGEGQLNGYTF. In DNA, the CDR3 is TGTGCCAGCAGCTTAGGTTATTTTGGGGAAGGGCAGTTAAATGGCTACACCTTC.

This clone showed up just once. The chain has TRBV11-3 and TRBJ2-2; D call uncertain. Germline V gene data show CDR1 as SGHNT and CDR2 as YENEEA. This CDR3 has 13 amino acids. Trimming shortened V by 1 base and J by 7 bases, and 7 bases separated the two germline ends. CDR3 protein: CASSLVSGGELFF. As DNA, the CDR3 is TGTGCCAGCAGCTTAGTCTCTGGCGGGGAGCTGTTTTTT.

This clone came up once. The gene calls are TRBV5-8 and TRBJ1-4; a weak D match, TRBD1 (6 bases). Germline values: CDR1 SGHTS, CDR2 YDEGEE. Deletions cut 1 base from V and 0 bases from J, with 16 bases between. The CDR3 is 18 residues long. CDR3 in amino acids: CASSLLPGEHATNEKLFF. CDR3 nucleotide sequence: TGTGCCAGCAGCTTGTTACCAGGGGAACATGCAACTAATGAAAAACTGTTTTTT.

The chain joins TRBV7-2 to TRBJ2-7, with D perhaps matching TRBD1 or TRBD2 (5 bases each). Germline V gene lookup returns CDR1 SGHTA and CDR2 FQGNSA. The CDR3 length is 14 residues. V was trimmed by 1 base and J by 4 bases, leaving 11 bases between them. The CDR3, as DNA: TGTGCCAGCAGCTTAGGAGGGGATGTTTACGAGCAGTACTTC. Its translation is CASSLGGDVYEQYF.

The chain joins TRBV5-1 to TRBJ2-1; D remains ambiguous. Germline lookup yields CDR1 SGHRS and CDR2 YFSETQ. The CDR3 length is 13 residues. Trimming removed 0 bases from V and 5 bases from J, with 6 bases in between. The CDR3 nucleotides are TGCGCCAGCAGCTTGGGTACCCACAATGAGCAGTTCTTC. Amino acid sequence: CASSLGTHNEQFF.

The chain combines TRBV9 with TRBJ2-3; possible D gene TRBD2, 5 bases. V lost 0 bases and J 6 bases, leaving 5 bases between the germline ends. Germline V gives CDR1 SGDLS, CDR2 YYNGEE. The CDR3 sequence is 12 residues long. The DNA for the CDR3 is TGTGCCAGCAGCGTAGCGGGGGATACGCAGTATTTT. As protein: CASSVAGDTQYF.

The chain carries TRBV6-5 and TRBJ2-7; 8 bases map to TRBD1. V was pared by 5 bases and J by 3 bases, with 6 bases of the junction left unmatched. This CDR3 contains 14 residues. The germline gives CDR1 MNHEY, CDR2 SVGAGI. The CDR3 DNA reads as TGTGCCAGCAGTCATACAGGGGGAGGCTACGAGCAGTACTTC. Protein product: CASSHTGGGYEQYF.

This clone has a single count. This sequence joins TRBV2 and TRBJ2-7, with TRBD1 matching over 10 bases. Trimming cost V 4 bases and J 0 bases; bases outside gene matches: 3. The CDR3 contains 15 residues. Germline-derived CDR1 and CDR2 are SNHLY and FYNNEI. CDR3 sequence reads: CASSGDRGNSYEQYF. CDR3 DNA sequence: TGTGCCAGCAGTGGGGACAGGGGAAACTCCTACGAGCAGTACTTC.

The chain joins TRBV6-6 to TRBJ2-1; 8 bases line up with TRBD1. Trimming removed 5 bases from V and 12 bases from J; junction bases left unmatched: 6. The CDR3 sequence is 12 residues long. From germline, CDR1 is MNHNY and CDR2 SVGAGI (reference sequence). The CDR3: CASSDPTGGQFF. The CDR3 nucleotides read TGTGCCAGCAGTGACCCAACAGGGGGGCAGTTCTTC.

This sequence joins TRBV15 and TRBJ1-1; no clear D gene. The ends were cut back, 0 bases at V and 1 base at J, with 9 bases in the middle. The CDR3 is 15 residues long. Germline CDR1 reads LNHNV; CDR2 reads YYDKDF (reference sequence). The CDR3 nucleotides are TGTGCCACCAGCAGAGATTCTAAAGGGAACACTGAAGCTTTCTTT. It translates to CATSRDSKGNTEAFF. Full variable domain (rest looked up from reference TRBV15 and TRBJ1-1): DAMVIQNPRYQVTQFGKPVTLSCSQTLNHNVMYWYQQKSSQAPKLLFHYYDKDFNNEADTPDNFQSRRPNTSFCFLDIRSPGLGDTAMYLCATSRDSKGNTEAFFGQGTRLTVV.